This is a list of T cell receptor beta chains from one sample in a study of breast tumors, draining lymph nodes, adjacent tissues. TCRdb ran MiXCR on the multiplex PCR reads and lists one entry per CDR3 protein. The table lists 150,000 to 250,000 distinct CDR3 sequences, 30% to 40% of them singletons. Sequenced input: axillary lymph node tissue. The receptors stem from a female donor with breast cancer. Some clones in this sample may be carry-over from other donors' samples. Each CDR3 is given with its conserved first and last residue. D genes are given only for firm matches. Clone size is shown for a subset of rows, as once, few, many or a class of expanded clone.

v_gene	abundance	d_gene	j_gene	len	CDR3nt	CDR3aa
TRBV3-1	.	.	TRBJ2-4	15	TGTGCCAGCAGCCAAGATGGAACTAGATGGAACATTCAGTACTTC	CASSQDGTRWNIQYF
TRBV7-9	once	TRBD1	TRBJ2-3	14	TGTGCCAGCAGCCTAGCCGGGACAGGGATTGAGCAGTATTTT	CASSLAGTGIEQYF
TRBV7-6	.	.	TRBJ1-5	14	TGTGCCAGCAGCTTAGGCCCGGGAGCCGCCTACGAGCATTTT	CASSLGPGAAYEHF
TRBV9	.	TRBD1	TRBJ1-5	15	TGTGCCAGCAGCCCTTTGGGACAGGTGGGCGAGACCCAGCATTTT	CASSPLGQVGETQHF
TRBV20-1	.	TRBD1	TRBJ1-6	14	TGCAGTGCTAGCGGACAGGGGGCGGGTCAGCCCCTCCACTTT	CSASGQGAGQPLHF
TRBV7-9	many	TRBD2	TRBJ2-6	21	TGTGCCAGCAGCAAACCCGGGACTAGCGGGGGGCCTAACCCTGGGGCCAACGTCCTGACTTTC	CASSKPGTSGGPNPGANVLTF
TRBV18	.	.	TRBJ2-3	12	TGTGCCAGCTCACCCCAGGGCGATGAGCAGTATTTT	CASSPQGDEQYF
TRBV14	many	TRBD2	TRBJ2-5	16	TGTGCCAGCAGCCCAGGGCGGCTAGCGGGAGGAGAGACCCAGTACTTC	CASSPGRLAGGETQYF
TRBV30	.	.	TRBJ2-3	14	TGTGCCTGGAGGAGGGCTAGCAGTTCAGATACGCAGTATTTT	CAWRRASSSDTQYF
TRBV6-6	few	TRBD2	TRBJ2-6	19	TGTGCCAGCAGTCACTCGGCGGGACTAGCGGGGGATGTGGCCAACGTCCTGACTTTC	CASSHSAGLAGDVANVLTF
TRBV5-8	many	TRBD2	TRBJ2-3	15	TGTGCCAGCAGGATTAGCGGGGGGGCCACAGATACGCAGTATTTT	CASRISGGATDTQYF
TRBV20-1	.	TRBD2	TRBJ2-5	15	TGCAGTGCTGATGGGACTAGCGGGGCGAAAGAGACCCAGTACTTC	CSADGTSGAKETQYF
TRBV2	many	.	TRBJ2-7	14	TGTGCCAGCAGTGCGTCACTAGCAAGCTACGAGCAGTACTTC	CASSASLASYEQYF
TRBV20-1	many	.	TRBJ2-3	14	TGCAGTGCTCAGAAGGGGCGGGTCACAGATACGCAGTATTTT	CSAQKGRVTDTQYF